This T cell receptor (beta chain) is drawn from a study of OX40 agonist ivuxolimab in advanced cancers. Study at large: Eligibility rules accepted prior anti-PD-1, anti-PD-L1 or anti-CTLA-4 therapy, and approximately 40% had some. Study findings and constraints: Average numbers of expanded clones were greater in CD8+ T cells than in CD4+.

As concerns this clone: Antigen unknown.

This CDR3 has 13 residues. Deletions cut 5 bases from V and 3 bases from J, with 11 bases between. Germline CDR1 is MNHNY and CDR2 is SVGAGI (reference sequence). The method was immunoSEQ multiplex PCR; TCRdb's version includes in-frame clones alone and lacks a portion of them. The sample consists of tens of thousands of clones, about 90% of them appearing once. The sequence was collected from an adult with an advanced solid tumor such as melanoma, head and neck, liver or kidney cancer. Specimen: CD4+ or CD8+ T cells sorted from blood, collected in a trial of the OX40 agonist ivuxolimab. The chain uses TRBV6-6 and TRBJ2-7; perhaps TRBD1 as D (6 bases). The DNA for the CDR3 is TGTGCCAGCAGTAGGGACATTGTCTACGAGCAGTACTTC. Its translation: CASSRDIVYEQYF.